One and the same sample provided the 14 T cell receptor beta chains below, sequenced in a study of cytomegalovirus exposure and HLA in healthy donors. Primers: 60 Vbeta forward and 13 Jbeta reverse. The assay was immunoSEQ multiplex PCR, and TCRdb's table has in-frame clones only and misses some. Among around 150,000 clones listed, about three fifths were seen once. Sequencing input: PBMCs. These receptors were obtained from an older woman in good health and CMV-seropositive.

The chain carries TRBV7-2 and TRBJ2-5; no clear D. The DNA end favors TRBJ2-7, so the J call may be wrong. The CDR3 length is 11 residues. Germline V lookup: CDR1 SGHTA, CDR2 FQGNSA. CDR3 nucleotide sequence: TGTGCCAGCAGCCGTGCCTACGAGCAGTACTTC. Its translation: CASSRAYEQYF.

The gene calls are TRBV19 and TRBJ1-2; D is unresolved. Germline-derived CDR1 and CDR2 are LNHDA and SQIVND (reference sequence). Trimming removed 10 bases from V and 5 bases from J, with 14 bases in between. The CDR3 is 12 residues long. The CDR3 reads CATQDYPYGYTF. DNA for the CDR3: TGTGCCACCCAGGACTACCCGTATGGCTACACCTTC.

This clone was found a few times. The genes are TRBV21-1 and TRBJ2-2; the table's D call of TRBD2 was not tested on the DNA. TRBV21-1 is reported as a pseudogene. The CDR3 runs 17 residues. CDR3 in amino acids: CASSKAGGGAQTGELFF. DNA for the CDR3: TGTGCCAGCAGCAAAGCGGGGGGGGGCGCTCAGACCGGGGAGCTGTTTTTT.

Here the CDR3 reads CASGAGLSSYEQYF. Written as DNA, the CDR3 is TGTGCCAGCGGAGCGGGACTCAGCTCCTACGAGCAGTACTTC. The chain joins TRBV6-5 to TRBJ2-7, with 7 bases lining up with TRBD2. The junction had 7 bases not matched to a gene; V was cut back by 8 bases and J by 0 bases. Germline CDR1 is MNHEY and CDR2 is SVGAGI. This CDR3 is 14 amino acids long.

The chain has TRBV5-6 and TRBJ2-1; TRBD2 aligns across 9 bases. Per the germline V gene, CDR1 is SGHDT and CDR2 is YYEEEE. The CDR3 is 13 residues long. The V gene end was trimmed by 7 bases and the J gene end by 7 bases; junction bases not matched to a gene: 6. The CDR3 spells CASWAGGRNEQFF. The DNA of the CDR3 is TGTGCCAGCTGGGCGGGAGGGCGAAATGAGCAGTTCTTC.

The chain employs TRBV7-2 and TRBJ1-4; D remains unclear. With 1 base removed from V and 0 bases from J, the gap between germline ends came to 6 bases. This CDR3 has 15 amino acids. Germline CDR1 reads SGHTA; CDR2 reads FQGNSA. CDR3 loop: CASSLGDATNEKLFF. The CDR3 DNA sequence: TGTGCCAGCAGCTTAGGAGATGCAACTAATGAAAAACTGTTTTTT. Together with reference TRBV7-2 and TRBJ1-4, the CDR3 gives the full variable domain: GAGVSQSPSNKVTEKGKDVELRCDPISGHTALYWYRQSLGQGLEFLIYFQGNSAPDKSGLPSDRFSAERTGGSVSTLTIQRTQQEDSAVYLCASSLGDATNEKLFFGSGTQLSVL.

The V call is TRBV27, the J call TRBJ2-3; 7 bases align to TRBD2. This CDR3 spans 13 amino acids. The germline gives CDR1 MNHEY, CDR2 SMNVEV (reference sequence). The trim removed 10 bases at V and 4 bases at J, leaving 8 bases unmatched. In DNA, the CDR3 is TGTGCCACCCGGACCGCGGGGGCAGATACGCAGTATTTT. Encoded protein: CATRTAGADTQYF.

The rearrangement uses TRBV7-2 and TRBJ2-1; 12 bases are a match to TRBD2. This CDR3 has 18 amino acids. V shed 6 bases and J 1 base; nucleotides not matched to a gene: 10. Germline V CDR1 and CDR2: SGHTA, FQGNSA. The CDR3 DNA reads as TGTGCCAGCAGTGGGGAAAGACTAGCGGGAGCATCCTACAATGAGCAGTTCTTC. Translating it yields CASSGERLAGASYNEQFF.

This clone was observed a few times. The V gene is TRBV28, the J gene TRBJ2-1; possibly TRBD2 for D (6 bases). Germline assignment: CDR1 MDHEN and CDR2 SYDVKM. The CDR3 runs to 12 residues. V dropped 5 bases and J dropped 8 bases, with 10 bases sitting between them. CDR3 in DNA: TGTGCCAGCAGTGCGGGACCCCATGAGCAGTTCTTC. This encodes CASSAGPHEQFF. Full variable domain (remainder filled in from reference TRBV28 and TRBJ2-1): DVKVTQSSRYLVKRTGEKVFLECVQDMDHENMFWYRQDPGLGLRLIYFSYDVKMKEKGDIPEGYSVSREKKERFSLILESASTNQTSMYLCASSAGPHEQFFGPGTRLTVL.

The chain combines TRBV5-4 with TRBJ2-5; D is possibly TRBD2 (6 bases). The V and J ends lost 0 bases and 1 base respectively, with 7 bases between them. The length of the CDR3 is 14 residues. Germline V gene lookup returns CDR1 SGHNT and CDR2 YYREEE (reference sequence). CDR3 in DNA: TGTGCCAGCAGCTTGGGGGGGGTCCAAGAGACCCAGTACTTC. Translating gives CASSLGGVQETQYF. Combining the CDR3 with reference TRBV5-4 and TRBJ2-5 gives the whole variable domain ETGVTQSPTHLIKTRGQQVTLRCSSQSGHNTVSWYQQALGQGPQFIFQYYREEENGRGNFPPRFSGLQFPNYSSELNVNALELDDSALYLCASSLGGVQETQYFGPGTRLLVL.

This clone has a handful of counts. The rearrangement uses TRBV9 and TRBJ2-7, with D possibly matching TRBD1 (5 bases). The germline gives CDR1 SGDLS, CDR2 YYNGEE. The CDR3 has 13 amino acids. The V end was cut by 3 bases, the J end by 5 bases, with 12 bases between. CDR3 sequence: CASSAQGFDEQYF. CDR3 bases: TGTGCCAGCAGCGCTCAGGGTTTCGACGAGCAGTACTTC.

The rearrangement links TRBV23-1 to TRBJ2-6, with TRBD2 as a possible D gene (6 bases). TRBV23-1 is an ORF, with its function uncertain. CDR3 length equals 19 residues. V was cut by 3 bases and J by 5 bases, with 23 bases left in between. In DNA, the CDR3 is TGCGCCAGCAGTCACCCTGGGCGGGGCCCAACTCTTAGGGCCAACGTCCTGACTTTC. Encoded protein: CASSHPGRGPTLRANVLTF.

This chain joins TRBV27 and TRBJ1-6; D is undetermined. This CDR3 is 15 amino acids long. Between the trimmed V and J ends, which lost 2 bases and 4 bases, there was a span of 9 bases. Germline-derived CDR1 and CDR2 are MNHEY and SMNVEV (reference sequence). CDR3: CASSLEGSYNSPLHF. DNA of the CDR3: TGTGCCAGCAGTTTAGAGGGCTCTTATAATTCACCCCTCCACTTT.

The chain joins TRBV5-1 to TRBJ2-6; D not resolved. This CDR3 is 16 amino acids long. The V and J ends lost 4 bases and 1 base respectively, with 12 bases between them. Germline loops: CDR1 SGHRS, CDR2 YFSETQ. CDR3 DNA sequence: TGCGCCAGCAGCCTTCAGCAGGATTCTGGGGCCAACGTCCTGACTTTC. Its translation is CASSLQQDSGANVLTF.